A selection of T cell receptor beta chains follows, all from one sample in a study of cytomegalovirus exposure and HLA in healthy donors. Profiling relied on immunoSEQ multiplex PCR, and the TCRdb table lists in-frame clones only, not all of them. This table holds about 160,000 clones, roughly 85% found once. Source material: PBMCs. These receptors originate from a boy younger than 10 in good health and CMV-seronegative. CDR3s include the opening cysteine and the closing phenylalanine or tryptophan.

J: TRBJ1-4
V: TRBV7-9
CDR3: CASSVNREGEKLFF

J: TRBJ1-1
V: TRBV15
CDR3: CATSPRQNTEAFF

J: TRBJ1-1
V: TRBV30
CDR3: CAWNLGARGNTEAFF

J: TRBJ1-1
V: TRBV7-6
CDR3: CASSFPKPGGRAEAFF

J: TRBJ1-1
V: TRBV28
CDR3: CASSLFSRGTGLTEAFF

J: TRBJ2-5
V: TRBV18
CDR3: CASSKQAYQETQYF

J: TRBJ1-1
V: TRBV6-1
CDR3: CASSGLQGSTEAFF

J: TRBJ2-1
V: TRBV28
CDR3: CASNLAGVPCYNEQFF

J: TRBJ2-1
V: TRBV7-9
CDR3: CASSSRDRVYNEQFF

J: TRBJ1-6
V: TRBV18
CDR3: CASSPVEPGNSPLHF

J: TRBJ1-5
V: TRBV2
CDR3: CASSDVVLAGHQPQHF

J: TRBJ1-2
V: TRBV6-1
CDR3: CASSNSGYTF

J: TRBJ1-1
V: TRBV7-9
CDR3: CASSLISGRHTEAFF

J: TRBJ1-5
V: TRBV18
CDR3: CASSPGGLDDQPQHF

J: TRBJ1-2
V: TRBV2
CDR3: CASWRTVNYGYTF

J: TRBJ2-3
V: TRBV30
CDR3: CAWSALLQGGTDTQYF

J: TRBJ2-5
V: TRBV9
CDR3: CASSATGLAGGETQYF

J: TRBJ2-3
V: TRBV6-4
CDR3: CASSEAEGGTDTQYF

J: TRBJ1-4
V: TRBV6-1
CDR3: CASSEGTGFEKLFF

J: TRBJ1-2
V: TRBV5-1
CDR3: CASRPDARVSVYGYTF

J: TRBJ2-1
V: TRBV14
CDR3: CASSKSLGLAGGPVGDEQFF

J: TRBJ1-4
V: TRBV5-1
CDR3: CASSSTRAGTNEKLFF

J: TRBJ2-5
V: TRBV29-1
CDR3: CSVAGSLATQETQYF

J: TRBJ2-7
V: TRBV30
CDR3: CALRQGRYEQYF

J: TRBJ1-1
V: TRBV29-1
CDR3: CSVEWGLGNTEAFF

J: TRBJ2-4
V: TRBV19
CDR3: CASSIGGISGAKNIQYF

J: TRBJ1-5
V: TRBV4-1
CDR3: CASSQEQGGNQPQHF

J: TRBJ2-1
V: TRBV28
CDR3: CASSLARGTQFF

J: TRBJ2-7
V: TRBV19
CDR3: CASSIGAGNEQYF

J: TRBJ2-5
V: TRBV7-9
CDR3: CASSHLPTARETQYF

J: TRBJ1-1
V: TRBV18
CDR3: CASSPGGQGGIRAAEAFF

J: TRBJ2-1
V: TRBV5-1
CDR3: CASSGTGNHEQFF

J: TRBJ2-2
V: TRBV6-5
CDR3: CASSYLPSGIGELFF

J: TRBJ2-7
V: TRBV7-8
CDR3: CASSFMAARGEQYF

J: TRBJ2-1
V: TRBV5-1
CDR3: CASSTSGGIPYNEQFF

J: TRBJ2-5
V: TRBV19
CDR3: CASRQYRGGGETQYF

J: TRBJ1-1
V: TRBV2
CDR3: CASRPGTNTEAFF

J: TRBJ1-1
V: TRBV9
CDR3: CASSVGDSLNTEAFF

J: TRBJ1-5
V: TRBV27
CDR3: CASTSGVEPQHF

J: TRBJ2-5
V: TRBV6-5
CDR3: CASRMTEYQETQYF

J: TRBJ2-4
V: TRBV5-6
CDR3: CASSLGTERDIQYF

J: TRBJ2-5
V: TRBV28
CDR3: CASSHRGPQETQYF

J: TRBJ2-1
V: TRBV25-1
CDR3: CASSELGGQGLRGNEQFF

J: TRBJ2-5
V: TRBV28
CDR3: CASSAGSTLETQYF

J: TRBJ2-3
V: TRBV19
CDR3: CASRGRNTDTQYF

J: TRBJ1-6
V: TRBV28
CDR3: CASSTLRGGDSPLHF

J: TRBJ2-1
V: TRBV4-2
CDR3: CASSQGLAGANEQFF

J: TRBJ1-2
V: TRBV29-1
CDR3: CSVQGTGEYGYTF